The clone carrying this TCR beta chain was seen at least ten times. As yet, its antigen is unknown. The germline gene is not matched at one end of the junction; a read error may be the cause. This specimen belongs to a study of T cell repertoires in cytomegalovirus infection. Overall study: CMV infection and matching HLA type were both indicated by public TCR beta signatures.

CDR3 length equals 13 residues. CDR1 SGHVS and CDR2 FNYEAQ come from the germline V gene. TCRdb passed the reads through MiXCR, listing each CDR3 protein once. This sample yields hundreds of thousands of distinct CDR3 sequences, of which roughly 10% are seen a single time; around 9.6% belongs to the top ten. Study findings and constraints: CMV carriers having the relevant HLA were flagged by cumulative public TCR beta family frequency. What dominated the ex vivo response were HLA-C-restricted CMV-specific TCR beta clonotypes.

The sequenced material came from PBMCs. The clonotype was recovered from a human donor in good health (CMV status not recorded). Some clones in this sample may be carry-over from other donors' samples. V and J are TRBV7-6 and TRBJ2-5; 9 bases fit TRBD1. The CDR3 nucleotides are TGTGCTAGCAGCTTGGACAGGGACAGGGACCAGTACTTC. Residues: CASSLDRDRDQYF.